Detailed here is one T cell receptor (beta chain). Its cognate antigen is unknown. Mixed chimerism was transient after nonmyeloablative marrow transplants from related graft donors. This sample is part of a study of Tregs in tolerant kidney transplant recipients. Whole-study findings and limits: In tolerant patients, donor-specific Tregs outgrew total Tregs, suggesting antigen-driven expansion. Some patients' samples used different primers over time, so nucleotide sequences weren't comparable. Biological reproducibility was not directly addressed, but technical replication error appeared minimal. Few patients were studied, so findings need validation in larger groups.

The length of the CDR3 is 14 residues. V was pared by 3 bases and J by 2 bases, with 4 bases of the junction left unmatched. CDR1 KGHSH and CDR2 LQKENI come from the germline V gene. Some clones are missing from TCRdb's copy, which holds only in-frame ones; the method was immunoSEQ multiplex PCR. The profile shows tens of thousands of clones, approximately 93% of them singletons. The receptor was isolated from a human patient who received a combined kidney and bone marrow transplant. Part of the T cells may come from the graft donor. This chain uses TRBV18 with TRBJ2-7; 7 bases match TRBD2. The sample consisted of CD4+ T cells from blood (PBMCs), taken 12 months after the transplant. As DNA, the CDR3 is TGTGCCAGCTCACCGGCTAGCGGAACCTACGAGCAGTACTTC. Protein sequence: CASSPASGTYEQYF. Full variable domain (missing parts from reference TRBV18 and TRBJ2-7): NAGVMQNPRHLVRRRGQEARLRCSPMKGHSHVYWYRQLPEEGLKFMVYLQKENIIDESGMPKERFSAEFPKEGPSILRIQQVVRGDSAAYFCASSPASGTYEQYFGPGTRLTVT.